This T cell receptor beta chain was captured by sequencing in a study of beta chain features in type 1 diabetes (dated by TCRdb to about 2018). General notes on the study: Patients and healthy donors did not differ in mean age, gender distribution, total cell number or subset yield. Whereas all 30 or so donors provided naive and central memory subsets, regulatory and stem cell-like memory subsets were isolated from just 8 patients and roughly 8 healthy donors. Across all samples, fewer than 110,000,000 sorted cells were examined, and cell number per subset correlated strongly with RNA yield. The study compared the TCRB repertoires of sorted circulating CD4+ T cell subsets in recently diagnosed type 1 diabetes patients with those in matched healthy donors.

The entire isolated RNA was reverse transcribed using the High Capacity cDNA Reverse Transcription Kit, and thus expressed TCRB transcripts were sequenced. Deep immunoSEQ sequencing was performed on naive, central memory and regulatory T cell samples, with an average of around 3.5 million total reads per sample. Sorted cells were lysed in RLT buffer, and RNA was extracted using DNase-treated RNeasy Micro or Mini kits according to cell number. Each cell subset was processed on its own to prevent cross-contamination, while patient and healthy donor samples were processed together. TCRB sequences were amplified from cDNA with the immunoSEQ multiplex PCR, producing 87-bp fragments spanning the CDR3 region. The amplicons were sequenced using the Illumina HiSeq platform. In the source study's methods: PCR bias was computationally corrected using synthetic template baselines, reads within Hamming distance 2 were collapsed, and singletons that could not be merged were discarded. Reads were aligned against IMGT so that V, D and J genes, CDR3 length and insertions or deletions at six rearrangement sites could be assigned. Within each subset, clonotype counts were normalized to sorted cell number, and only after that were true diversity and Gini coefficients computed with the tcR R package. Repertoire sharing was quantified using the overlap coefficient calculated on TCRB nucleotide sequences. As a proxy for the pre-selection repertoire, out-of-frame TCRB sequences from naive cells were analyzed. TCRdb re-hosts the immuneACCESS table, in-frame sequences only. Its copies lack some clones; in the studies checked, an unresolved V gene accounts for under half of them, and the cause for the rest is not known. D and trimming were read from the DNA, whereas the V and J calls and clone size are those reported in that table. The sample table records under 400,000 clones; roughly 21% of these occur just once. The ten top clones hold around 0.04% of the sample.

Of note for this clone: The target of this receptor is not known. Base qualities are not recorded, but no much larger clone differs from it by a single base.

Each donor gave one peripheral blood draw, averaging about 100 mL, which was collected into heparinised tubes. A BD FACSAria II was used to sort naive, central memory, regulatory and stem cell-like memory CD4+ T cells with a panel that included CD45RO, CCR7, CD25, CD127, CD95 and CD27. Every sorted population had a purity above 95%. PBMCs were isolated right away by Lymphoprep density gradient centrifugation and were stained directly, without culture. Samples were stained and sorted in pairs, with one healthy donor and one patient per experiment, so that batch effects were minimized. Broader findings and caveats from the paper: PCR may preferentially amplify shorter templates, but because patient and control samples were amplified and corrected together, any resulting skew would affect both groups equally. Because small numbers of individuals were included in the HLA sub-analyses, any influence of HLA type on TCRB rearrangement was left unresolved. Fewer insertions and more nucleotide deletions at VDJ recombination sites were observed in patients with type 1 diabetes, implying thymic rearrangement abnormalities. The naive, central memory and regulatory TCRB repertoires appeared to resemble one another more closely among patients than among healthy donors. Type 1 diabetes patients showed a moderate but significant shortening of TCRB CDR3 length in all four CD4+ subsets. Because cDNA was sequenced instead of genomic DNA, highly expressing activated cells could be over-represented, though the groups showed no difference in activation or CD3 levels.

Sample: naive CD4+ T cells from blood. The meaning of the sample's cell subset or site label: true naive CD4+ T cells. The sequence derives from a woman younger than 35 in good health.

The DNA sequence is as follows: TGTGCCAGCAGTAAGGGACAGACAAGCTCTGGAAACACCATATATTTT. Translation gives CASSKGQTSSGNTIYF. The V and J genes are TRBV7-8 and TRBJ1-3, with 7 junctional bases fitting TRBD1. Spanning cysteine to phenylalanine, the CDR3 consists of 16 amino acids. Left in the record is the CDR3 DNA by itself, 48 bases read in frame from the first base. V is trimmed back by 6 bases and J by 0 bases, and the junction contains 8 bases that no gene match accounts for. As encoded in the germline V gene, CDR1 is SGHVS while CDR2 is FQNEAQ.